This TCR beta chain comes out of a study of T cell changes during pregnancy in multiple sclerosis. This clone was seen just once. This CDR3 spans 17 amino acids. The junction had 11 bases not matched to a gene; V was cut back by 3 bases and J by 1 base. Germline CDR1 and CDR2: GTSNPN and SVGIG (reference sequence). TCRdb's copy holds only in-frame clones and misses some; the assay was immunoSEQ multiplex PCR. The sample contains 40,000 to 55,000 clones, around 90% of which appear only once. This chain links TRBV30 with TRBJ2-3; the match to TRBD2 covers 9 bases. The receptor was isolated from a female donor in good health, enrolled as a control in a pregnancy study. The material was peripheral blood, obtained in the first trimester of pregnancy. This CDR3 reads CAWSLLTSGRGTDTQYF. The CDR3 nucleotides read TGTGCCTGGAGCCTTTTGACTAGCGGAAGAGGCACAGATACGCAGTATTTT.